The 32 T cell receptor beta chains in this list originate from one sample, sequenced in a study of blood T cell repertoires in COVID-19. The assay was immunoSEQ multiplex PCR, and TCRdb's table has in-frame clones only and misses some. The data contain some 100,000 clones, 65% to 90% of them seen just once; the ten biggest clones take up under 3.5%. Material: PBMCs or T cells enriched from blood (not recorded which). These receptors all come from a woman aged 45-59 years who had recovered from COVID-19.

The chain links TRBV13 to TRBJ1-6; 8 bases fit TRBD1. Germline assignment: CDR1 PRHDT and CDR2 FYEKMQ (reference sequence). The length of the CDR3 is 18 residues. The junction had 5 bases not matched to a gene; V was cut back by 1 base and J by 0 bases. CDR3 bases: TGTGCCAGCAGCTTAGTCCAGGGGGCGATCTCCTATAATTCACCCCTCCACTTT. Protein product: CASSLVQGAISYNSPLHF.

The chain is built from TRBV7-9 and TRBJ2-6, with D unresolved. V was trimmed by 4 bases and J by 0 bases, leaving 13 bases between them. This CDR3 spans 17 amino acids. Looked up from germline, CDR1 is SEHNR and CDR2 is FQNEAQ (reference sequence). CDR3 sequence: CASSYETIPSGANVLTF. The CDR3 DNA reads TGTGCCAGCAGCTATGAGACAATCCCCTCTGGGGCCAACGTCCTGACTTTC.

The chain couples TRBV5-1 to TRBJ2-7, with 8 bases that match TRBD1. The length of the CDR3 is 15 residues. CDR1 and CDR2 (germline): SGHRS, YFSETQ. V dropped 0 bases and J dropped 5; count of bases not matched to a gene: 7. CDR3 in amino acids: CASSLDPGGRNEQYF. CDR3 coding DNA: TGCGCCAGCAGCTTGGACCCAGGGGGCCGGAACGAGCAGTACTTC.

V gene TRBV28 combines with J gene TRBJ1-2, with a tentative D call TRBD1 (6 bases). The CDR3 has 13 amino acids. V lost 3 bases and J lost 6, with 11 bases in between. CDR1 and CDR2 from the germline V gene are MDHEN and SYDVKM. CDR3 in amino acids: CASSLPGADGYTF. The DNA of the CDR3 is TGTGCCAGCAGTTTGCCAGGGGCCGATGGCTACACCTTC.

This clone was picked up a small number of times. The chain joins TRBV10-2 to TRBJ1-1, with D perhaps matching TRBD1 (5 bases). The CDR3 has 14 residues. V was clipped by 6 bases and J by 1 base, with 12 bases between them. Germline CDR1 and CDR2: WSHSY and SAAADI. CDR3 loop: CASRIPQGNTEAFF. The CDR3 DNA sequence: TGCGCCAGCAGGATACCCCAGGGGAACACTGAAGCTTTCTTT.

The chain joins TRBV5-4 to TRBJ2-3; D uncertain. Germline V lookup: CDR1 SGHNT, CDR2 YYREEE (reference sequence). CDR3 size: 13 residues. Between the trimmed V and J ends, which lost 2 bases and 6 bases, there was a span of 10 bases. The CDR3 is CASSLPRPDTQYF. CDR3 DNA: TGTGCCAGCAGCTTACCTAGGCCTGATACGCAGTATTTT. Combining the CDR3 with reference TRBV5-4 and TRBJ2-3 gives the whole variable domain ETGVTQSPTHLIKTRGQQVTLRCSSQSGHNTVSWYQQALGQGPQFIFQYYREEENGRGNFPPRFSGLQFPNYSSELNVNALELDDSALYLCASSLPRPDTQYFGPGTRLTVL.

V gene TRBV6-5 combines with J gene TRBJ2-7; TRBD2 is a possible D gene (7 bases). There are 14 residues in the CDR3. Trimming left V 8 bases short and J 4 bases short, with 18 bases between. Germline loops: CDR1 MNHEY, CDR2 SVGAGI. The chain's CDR3 is CASPPFGGPYEQYF. The CDR3 DNA reads TGTGCCAGCCCCCCCTTCGGGGGGCCGTACGAGCAGTACTTC.

This chain uses TRBV18 with TRBJ1-5; TRBD1 aligns across 10 bases. Germline CDR1 KGHSH, CDR2 LQKENI. CDR3 length equals 16 residues. Losses at the gene ends were 3 bases for V and 0 bases for J; bases not matched to a gene: 2. The CDR3 bases are TGTGCCAGCTCACCGGACAGGGGGGTTAGCAATCAGCCCCAGCATTTT. Its translation is CASSPDRGVSNQPQHF.

This clone was recorded once. V is TRBV10-2 and J is TRBJ1-4; D possibly corresponds to TRBD1 (6 bases). V lost 6 bases and J lost 6, with 17 bases in between. Germline CDR1 is WSHSY and CDR2 is SAAADI. CDR3 length equals 15 residues. For the CDR3, the DNA is TGCGCCAGCAGGACGCAGGGGTGGCGGGATGAAAAACTGTTTTTT. Translation gives CASRTQGWRDEKLFF.

Remarks on this clone: Other DNA variants within this sample encode the same CDR3. The chain employs TRBV5-1 and TRBJ1-5, with a possible D match to TRBD1 (6 bases). There are 15 residues in the CDR3. CDR1 and CDR2 (germline): SGHRS, YFSETQ. Trimming removed 0 bases from V and 2 bases from J, with 9 bases in between. The CDR3 spells CASSLGTAGNQPQHF. CDR3 nucleotides: TGCGCCAGCAGCTTGGGGACAGCCGGCAATCAGCCCCAGCATTTT. Looking up the rest from reference TRBV5-1 and TRBJ1-5 gives the full variable domain: KAGVTQTPRYLIKTRGQQVTLSCSPISGHRSVSWYQQTPGQGLQFLFEYFSETQRNKGNFPGRFSGRQFSNSRSEMNVSTLELGDSALYLCASSLGTAGNQPQHFGDGTRLSIL.

The chain couples TRBV6-5 to TRBJ1-1; 8 positions match TRBD1. The CDR3 totals 15 residues. Per germline, CDR1 MNHEY and CDR2 SVGAGI. With 6 bases clipped from V and 0 bases from J, the junction kept 6 bases outside the gene matches. The CDR3 bases are TGTGCCAGCAGATTGACAGGGGCCATGAACACTGAAGCTTTCTTT. Its protein is CASRLTGAMNTEAFF.

V is TRBV7-9 and J is TRBJ1-5; TRBD1 is a possible D gene (5 bases). Deletions cut 3 bases from V and 0 bases from J, with 9 bases between. This CDR3 is built from 15 residues. Germline V gene lookup returns CDR1 SEHNR and CDR2 FQNEAQ (reference sequence). In DNA form, the CDR3 reads TGTGCCAGCAGCTTTTGGGGGGATAGCAATCAGCCCCAGCATTTT. Residues: CASSFWGDSNQPQHF.

The chain has TRBV19 and TRBJ2-2; D unclear. Between the trimmed V and J ends, which lost 9 bases and 8 bases, there was a span of 13 bases. CDR1 and CDR2 (germline): LNHDA, SQIVND (reference sequence). The CDR3 totals 12 residues. CDR3 sequence: CASALFPGELFF. CDR3 nucleotides: TGTGCCAGCGCACTTTTTCCGGGGGAGCTGTTTTTT.

V and J are TRBV2 and TRBJ2-7; possible D gene TRBD1, 6 bases. V lost 3 bases and J lost 1, with 16 bases in between. Germline V CDR1 and CDR2: SNHLY, FYNNEI. The CDR3 is 16 residues long. CDR3 coding DNA: TGTGCCAGCAGTGATCAGGGGCCCAGGGGTTCCTACGAGCAGTACTTC. Protein sequence: CASSDQGPRGSYEQYF.

This rearrangement joins TRBV5-1 to TRBJ2-6; D is possibly TRBD1 (6 bases). The CDR3 extends over 18 amino acids. The V gene lost 0 bases and the J gene lost 0 bases, with 13 bases spanning the gap. CDR1 and CDR2 (germline): SGHRS, YFSETQ. As DNA, the CDR3 is TGCGCCAGCAGCTTGGGGGACGGACAGCACTCTGGGGCCAACGTCCTGACTTTC. Protein product: CASSLGDGQHSGANVLTF.

The chain joins TRBV29-1 to TRBJ2-4; D is perhaps TRBD2 (7 bases). V was trimmed by 3 bases and J by 1 base, leaving 19 bases between them. This CDR3 is 17 amino acids long. Germline CDR1 and CDR2: SQVTM and ANQGSEA. The DNA for the CDR3 is TGCAGCGTTGAGGGGGGGCTTACTAGCTTGGCCAAAAACATTCAGTACTTC. It translates to CSVEGGLTSLAKNIQYF.

The rearrangement uses TRBV7-9 and TRBJ2-7; 10 positions agree with TRBD1. The CDR3 has 13 residues. CDR1 is SEHNR, CDR2 FQNEAQ, per germline (reference sequence). V lost 3 bases and J lost 9; bases outside the gene matches: 5. This CDR3 is CASSLDRGSGQYF. DNA for the CDR3: TGTGCCAGCAGCTTGGACAGGGGGTCCGGGCAGTACTTC. Variable domain in full (rest from reference TRBV7-9 and TRBJ2-7): DTGVSQNPRHKITKRGQNVTFRCDPISEHNRLYWYRQTLGQGPEFLTYFQNEAQLEKSRLLSDRFSAERPKGSFSTLEIQRTEQGDSAMYLCASSLDRGSGQYFGPGTRLTVT.

The gene calls are TRBV21-1 and TRBJ1-5; the table's D gene call, TRBD1, was not cross checked with the DNA. TRBV21-1 is recorded as a pseudogene. CDR3 length equals 18 residues. CDR3 nucleotide sequence: TGTGCCAGCAGGGCGACAGGATTCGGTTTCCGGGGCAATCAGCCCCAGCATTTT. Its protein is CASRATGFGFRGNQPQHF.

A note on this clone: Germline is not matched at one junction end, which may reflect a read error. V usage is TRBV7-9 and J usage is TRBJ2-2; 9 nucleotides align to TRBD2. The CDR3 has 15 amino acids. Germline V gives CDR1 SEHNR, CDR2 FQNEAQ (reference sequence). As DNA, the CDR3 is TGTGCCAGCGGCTTACTAGCGGGCTTAACCGGGGAGCTGTTTTTT. Its protein is CASGLLAGLTGELFF.

V is TRBV5-1 and J is TRBJ1-1, with unresolved D. Germline V gene data show CDR1 as SGHRS and CDR2 as YFSETQ. The CDR3 loop spans 14 amino acids. Trimming shortened V by 5 bases and J by 0 bases, and 11 bases separated the two germline ends. In DNA, the CDR3 is TGCGCCAGCAGACTGACTTGGGTGAACACTGAAGCTTTCTTT. Protein: CASRLTWVNTEAFF.

The chain has TRBV19 and TRBJ2-1; D might be TRBD1 (6 bases). This CDR3 contains 16 residues. Germline V gene sequence: CDR1 LNHDA, CDR2 SQIVND (reference sequence). V was shortened by 0 bases and J by 2 bases, with 11 bases between the two germline ends. Written as DNA, the CDR3 is TGTGCCAGTAGTATAGAGGGGGCAGGGGCCTACAATGAGCAGTTCTTC. It yields the protein CASSIEGAGAYNEQFF.

The rearrangement uses TRBV7-2 and TRBJ2-7; 10 nucleotides line up with TRBD2. CDR3 length: 15 amino acids. Germline V CDR1 and CDR2: SGHTA, FQGNSA. J was trimmed by 4 bases and V by 3 bases; bases with no gene match: 6. Written as DNA, the CDR3 is TGTGCCAGCAGCTTTATAGCGGGAGGTAGATACGAGCAGTACTTC. Translating it yields CASSFIAGGRYEQYF.

The chain joins TRBV2 to TRBJ2-1, with 12 bases fitting TRBD2. With V trimmed by 7 bases and J by 8 bases, 6 bases remained unmatched. Germline V gene lookup returns CDR1 SNHLY and CDR2 FYNNEI. There are 14 residues in the CDR3. Written as DNA, the CDR3 is TGTGCCAGCAACATGCTAGCGGGGGGGCATGAGCAGTTCTTC. Protein: CASNMLAGGHEQFF.

In this sample, this clone turned up once. This rearrangement joins TRBV5-6 to TRBJ2-2, with 10 bases that match TRBD1. Germline V gene lookup returns CDR1 SGHDT and CDR2 YYEEEE. This CDR3 region has 14 residues. The J segment lost 6 bases and the V segment lost 4 bases, leaving 3 bases of the junction unmatched. CDR3 in amino acids: CASSQDRGAGELFF. CDR3 nucleotide sequence: TGTGCCAGCAGCCAGGACAGGGGGGCCGGGGAGCTGTTTTTT.

This clone appeared once. The chain carries TRBV28 and TRBJ2-1, with a weak D call TRBD2 (5 bases). CDR1 is MDHEN and CDR2 is SYDVKM in the germline V gene. The CDR3 loop spans 16 amino acids. V was shortened by 5 bases and J by 2 bases, with 16 bases between the two germline ends. CDR3 DNA sequence: TGTGCCAGCAGTCCGGCCCCCGCGAGGGCCTACAATGAGCAGTTCTTC. Protein sequence: CASSPAPARAYNEQFF. Based on the CDR3 plus reference TRBV28 and TRBJ2-1, the full variable domain is DVKVTQSSRYLVKRTGEKVFLECVQDMDHENMFWYRQDPGLGLRLIYFSYDVKMKEKGDIPEGYSVSREKKERFSLILESASTNQTSMYLCASSPAPARAYNEQFFGPGTRLTVL.

The chain uses TRBV9 and TRBJ2-1; 7 bases map to TRBD1. J was trimmed by 7 bases and V by 1 base; bases with no gene match: 2. This CDR3 contains 13 residues. Germline V gives CDR1 SGDLS, CDR2 YYNGEE. CDR3 sequence (DNA): TGTGCCAGCAGCGTAACAGGGGAGAATGAGCAGTTCTTC. It codes for CASSVTGENEQFF.

This chain connects TRBV6-5 to TRBJ2-7, with TRBD1 as a possible D gene (5 bases). Germline CDR1 is MNHEY and CDR2 is SVGAGI. The CDR3 has 13 amino acids. V was shortened by 9 bases and J by 2 bases, with 14 bases between the two germline ends. The CDR3, as DNA: TGTGCCAGTTCAGGGTCCTTAACCTACGAGCAGTACTTC. Its protein product is CASSGSLTYEQYF.

The chain carries TRBV5-4 and TRBJ2-7; D not resolved. The germline gives CDR1 SGHNT, CDR2 YYREEE (reference sequence). Trimming pared 4 bases from V and 6 bases from J, leaving 20 bases between. There are 15 residues in the CDR3. In nucleotides, the CDR3 is TGTGCCAGCAGCCCGCGTCCCTCTGTTATTGCCGAGCAGTACTTC. Protein product: CASSPRPSVIAEQYF.

This chain connects TRBV5-1 to TRBJ1-1; 11 nucleotides agree with TRBD1. The germline gives CDR1 SGHRS, CDR2 YFSETQ. J was trimmed by 4 bases and V by 3 bases; bases with no gene match: 2. This CDR3 spans 14 amino acids. The CDR3 here is CASSSGTGGTEAFF. DNA of the CDR3: TGCGCCAGCAGCTCCGGGACAGGGGGCACTGAAGCTTTCTTT. Full variable domain (missing parts from reference TRBV5-1 and TRBJ1-1): KAGVTQTPRYLIKTRGQQVTLSCSPISGHRSVSWYQQTPGQGLQFLFEYFSETQRNKGNFPGRFSGRQFSNSRSEMNVSTLELGDSALYLCASSSGTGGTEAFFGQGTRLTVV.

The V gene is TRBV30, the J gene TRBJ2-1; D might be TRBD2 (5 bases). CDR1 and CDR2 from the germline V gene are GTSNPN and SVGIG (reference sequence). The CDR3 covers 11 residues. V lost 1 base, J lost 7 bases, and 5 bases lay in between. The CDR3 protein is CAWSGGNEQFF. The CDR3 nucleotides read TGTGCCTGGAGTGGAGGGAATGAGCAGTTCTTC. The full variable domain, in which reference TRBV30 and TRBJ2-1 provide the parts outside the CDR3, is SQTIHQWPATLVQPVGSPLSLECTVEGTSNPNLYWYRQAAGRGLQLLFYSVGIGQISSEVPQNLSASRPQDRQFILSSKKLLLSDSGFYLCAWSGGNEQFFGPGTRLTVL.

The chain couples TRBV4-2 to TRBJ2-3; 10 bases agree with TRBD2. Trimming cost V 0 bases and J 0 bases; bases outside gene matches: 15. CDR3 length: 21 residues. CDR1 is LGHNA, CDR2 YNFKEQ, per germline. The DNA of the CDR3 is TGTGCCAGCAGCCAAGATCCCCACCGAGCGGGAGGGCTTTATAGCACAGATACGCAGTATTTT. It codes for CASSQDPHRAGGLYSTDTQYF.

The chain employs TRBV28 and TRBJ1-6; no reliable D call. The CDR3 is 13 amino acids. V shed 2 bases and J shed 6 bases, with 5 bases lying between them. Germline CDR1 and CDR2: MDHEN and SYDVKM. Written as DNA, the CDR3 is TGTGCCAGCAGTTTACTATCTAATTCACCCCTCCACTTT. It codes for CASSLLSNSPLHF.